This T cell receptor beta chain stems from a study of blood T cell repertoires in COVID-19. Study background: COVID-19 samples, acute and convalescent, were from the United States, Italy and Spain. PBMCs, B-cell-depleted T cells, or T cells provided the cDNA or gDNA that made up the material.

Authors' data handling: Cell counts per sample came from amplifying reference gene primers. Measured with immunoSEQ multiplex PCR; TCRdb has only the in-frame clones, and not every one. Clone size and V and J calls were adopted from that table, with D and trimming inferred from the DNA. Of 95,000 to 100,000 clones listed, 84% are singletons. V shed 5 bases, J shed 6 bases, and the junction held 10 bases outside the gene matches. The CDR3 loop spans 14 amino acids. CDR1 is SGHVS, CDR2 FNYEAQ, per germline. J is TRBJ2-7 and V is TRBV7-6; 7 bases are shared with TRBD1. The sequence was obtained from a human donor in a cohort sampled during active COVID-19. The sample taken for sequencing was peripheral blood. The CDR3 bases are TGTGCCAGCAGCCGTTCTACAGGGGCGAGCGAGCAGTACTTC. Translation: CASSRSTGASEQYF. The variable domain in full, with the rest retrieved from reference TRBV7-6 and TRBJ2-7, is GAGVSQSPRYKVTKRGQDVALRCDPISGHVSLYWYRQALGQGPEFLTYFNYEAQQDKSGLPNDRFSAERPEGSISTLTIQRTEQRDSAMYRCASSRSTGASEQYFGPGTRLTVT.